The present TCR beta chain was sequenced within a study of cytomegalovirus exposure and HLA in healthy donors. Study-wide results and limits: No immune exposure information besides CMV serostatus was available.

As for this clone: Its specificity is unknown.

The CDR3 covers 13 residues. The V gene's germline CDR1 is MNHNS and CDR2 SASEGT. With V trimmed by 4 bases and J by 5 bases, 2 bases remained unmatched. 60 Vbeta and 13 Jbeta primers were used in PCR. Sequencing used immunoSEQ multiplex PCR; TCRdb keeps in-frame clones, though not all of them. The repertoire holds approximately 81,000 clones, with roughly four fifths as singletons. When sampled, the donors appeared nominally healthy, though they likely had unrecorded immune exposures. This TCR was sampled from a woman aged 45-65 years in good health and CMV-seropositive. The specimen was PBMCs. The chain joins TRBV6-1 to TRBJ2-5; TRBD2 matches at 9 bases. Here the CDR3 DNA reads TGTGCCAGCAGTGGGCGGGGGGGGGAGACCCAGTACTTC. Its protein is CASSGRGGETQYF.